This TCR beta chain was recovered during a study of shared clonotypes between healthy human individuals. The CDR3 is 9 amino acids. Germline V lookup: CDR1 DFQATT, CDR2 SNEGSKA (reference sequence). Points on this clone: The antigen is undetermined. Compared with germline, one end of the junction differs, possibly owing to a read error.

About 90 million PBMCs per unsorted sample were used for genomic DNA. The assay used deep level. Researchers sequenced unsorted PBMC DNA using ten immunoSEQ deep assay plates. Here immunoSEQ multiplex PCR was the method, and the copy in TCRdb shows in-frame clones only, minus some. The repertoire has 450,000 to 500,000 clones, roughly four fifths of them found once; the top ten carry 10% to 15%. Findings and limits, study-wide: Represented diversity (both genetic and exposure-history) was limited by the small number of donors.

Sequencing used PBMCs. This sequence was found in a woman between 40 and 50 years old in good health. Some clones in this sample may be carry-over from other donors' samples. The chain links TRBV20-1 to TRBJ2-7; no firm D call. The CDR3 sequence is CSAREADTF. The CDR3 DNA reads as TGCAGTGCTAGAGAGGCCGATACCTTC.